This T cell receptor (beta chain) appears in the sequencing data of a study of Ad26.COV2.S vaccination and SARS-CoV-2 variants. Study conclusions and caveats: Total T cell responses were possibly underestimated by TCR breadth and depth analyses.

The assay was immunoSEQ multiplex PCR, and TCRdb's table has in-frame clones only and misses some. The data hold 360,000 or so clones, with about 91% observed a single time. With 7 bases removed from V and 2 bases from J, the gap between germline ends came to 11 bases. Germline V gives CDR1 MDHEN, CDR2 SYDVKM. This CDR3 has 14 amino acids. Treatment in this sample: 15 to 20 received Ad26.COV2.S at low or high dose, single or two shots; roughly 5 received placebo; per-sample allocation not given. It was on day 63 after the first vaccine or placebo injection that samples were taken. This adult donor, from Boston, was 18-55 years old. As concerns this clone: Its antigen is not known.

The specimen comprised peripheral blood, sampled in a trial of Ad26.COV2.S vaccine versus placebo. The receptor was isolated from a person aged 18-65 years who received the Ad26.COV2.S COVID-19 vaccine or a placebo. The chain is built from TRBV28 and TRBJ2-2; maybe TRBD1 (5 bases). DNA of the CDR3: TGTGCCAGCAATGTAGGGGCCAACACCGGGGAGCTGTTTTTT. As protein: CASNVGANTGELFF.